The source of this TCR beta chain is a study of cytomegalovirus exposure and HLA in healthy donors. Regarding the study as a whole: Later analysis suggested most CMV-associated TCR beta chains were HLA-restricted. A later analysis showed that HLA-associated TCR beta chains had undergone more clonal expansion than equally common others. As a later analysis revealed, the rate of TCR association differed by HLA locus, with DRB1 most and HLA-C fewest. Diagnosis of cytomegalovirus status made by the classifier reportedly showed high specificity and sensitivity.

About this clone: Its antigen is not known.

The V end lost 8 bases, the J end lost 2 bases, and 12 bases lay between the germline ends. CDR1 is MNHEY and CDR2 is SVGAGI in the germline V gene. This CDR3 has 14 residues. PCR involved 60 Vbeta and 13 Jbeta primers. Measured with immunoSEQ multiplex PCR; TCRdb has only the in-frame clones, and not every one. The sample lists some 130,000 clones, around 72% occurring once. Sequencing was performed on PBMCs. The TCR was taken from a young woman in good health and CMV-seronegative. V gene TRBV6-5 combines with J gene TRBJ2-2; D may be TRBD2 (5 bases). The chain's CDR3 is CASCGLLNTGELFF. The CDR3 DNA is TGTGCCAGCTGCGGACTTCTCAACACCGGGGAGCTGTTTTTT.